The source of this T cell receptor beta chain is a study of monozygotic twins with inflammatory bowel disease. Study-level points and caveats: Twin pairs that were concordant did not differ from discordant pairs in repertoire similarity, possibly from limited power. Especially with disease activity, IBD patients shared fewer clonotypes with others than healthy twins did.

Each sample's cDNA came from eight separate reactions. With the 5' RACE reads reprocessed, TCRdb shows one record per CDR3 protein and no DNA. The sample data list more than 300,000 distinct CDR3 sequences. Unsorted whole blood yielded the total RNA, with T cells left unselected. Comment on this clonotype: Its antigen is not identified.

The CDR3 contains 14 residues. Germline assignment: CDR1 MNHEY and CDR2 SMNVEV (reference sequence). The sequence came from a human donor with ulcerative colitis or Crohn's disease, or a healthy co-twin of an affected twin (not recorded which). This chain joins TRBV27 and TRBJ2-1; checking the TCRdb D call of TRBD1 is not possible without DNA. Sequencing was performed on blood. CDR3 protein: CASSLGWGGNEQFF.